The rows below give T cell receptor beta chains drawn from one sample of a study of T cell responses to AZD1222 COVID-19 vaccine. The protocol was immunoSEQ multiplex PCR, while the TCRdb copy is restricted to in-frame clones and leaves out a portion. The data show 85,000 to 90,000 clones, under 95% seen once. This specimen consisted of peripheral blood, obtained on day 0 of MenACWY control vaccination. These receptors came from an adult in good health. Both conserved end residues are part of each CDR3. The D gene is left open where the match is weak. Size is omitted from some rows. Given values are once, few, many or a class for expanded clones.

d_gene: -; abundance: few; j_gene: TRBJ2-7; v_gene: TRBV10-3; CDR3nt: TGTGCCATCAGTGAGGGTCCGGGGCGCGAGCAGTACTTC; CDR3aa: CAISEGPGREQYF
d_gene: TRBD1; abundance: -; j_gene: TRBJ1-5; v_gene: TRBV5-1; CDR3nt: TGCGCCAGCAGCTCCGGGACAGGGTTAGGGCAACAGCCCCAGCATTTT; CDR3aa: CASSSGTGLGQQPQHF
d_gene: -; abundance: -; j_gene: TRBJ2-7; v_gene: TRBV5-4; CDR3nt: TGTGCCAGCAGCTTGGAACAGTACTCCGAGCAGTACTTC; CDR3aa: CASSLEQYSEQYF
d_gene: -; abundance: -; j_gene: TRBJ2-7; v_gene: TRBV6-6; CDR3nt: TGTGCCAGCAAAACCGGGACGGTGGAAGGGGAGCAGTACTTC; CDR3aa: CASKTGTVEGEQYF
d_gene: -; abundance: -; j_gene: TRBJ2-1; v_gene: TRBV28; CDR3nt: TGTGCCAGCAGTTTATCAGGGCCGCATGAGCAGTTCTTC; CDR3aa: CASSLSGPHEQFF
d_gene: TRBD2; abundance: once; j_gene: TRBJ2-1; v_gene: TRBV5-4; CDR3nt: TGTGCCAGCAGCTCCCCCTCGCGGGGGGGCTCCTACAATGAGCAGTTCTTC; CDR3aa: CASSSPSRGGSYNEQFF
d_gene: -; abundance: -; j_gene: TRBJ1-5; v_gene: TRBV19; CDR3nt: TGTGCCAGTAGAGAACAGGGCCGGGGCAATCAGCCCCAGCATTTT; CDR3aa: CASREQGRGNQPQHF
d_gene: -; abundance: -; j_gene: TRBJ2-7; v_gene: TRBV3-1/TRBV3-2; CDR3nt: TGTGCCAGCAGCCAAGGGGCAGGTGGCTTCTACGAGCAGTACTTC; CDR3aa: CASSQGAGGFYEQYF
d_gene: TRBD1; abundance: -; j_gene: TRBJ2-7; v_gene: TRBV27; CDR3nt: TGTGCCAGCAGTTTACGGGGGACAGGGGACTACGAGCAGTACTTC; CDR3aa: CASSLRGTGDYEQYF
d_gene: TRBD1; abundance: -; j_gene: TRBJ1-1; v_gene: TRBV2; CDR3nt: TGTGCCAGCAGTGGGACAGGGGCGAGCACTGAAGCTTTCTTT; CDR3aa: CASSGTGASTEAFF
d_gene: -; abundance: -; j_gene: TRBJ1-6; v_gene: TRBV3-1/TRBV3-2; CDR3nt: TGTGCCAGCAGCCGTCTGGAGGATTCACCCCTCCACTTT; CDR3aa: CASSRLEDSPLHF
d_gene: -; abundance: once; j_gene: TRBJ2-7; v_gene: TRBV28; CDR3nt: TGTGCCAGCAGTTTGGCAGGTTACGAGCAGTACTTC; CDR3aa: CASSLAGYEQYF
d_gene: -; abundance: -; j_gene: TRBJ1-2; v_gene: TRBV19; CDR3nt: TGTGCCAGTGGGAAGGGCTACACCTTC; CDR3aa: CASGKGYTF
d_gene: -; abundance: -; j_gene: TRBJ2-3; v_gene: TRBV6-5; CDR3nt: TGTGCCAGCAAATTGGACCCAACGTACACAGATACGCAGTATTTT; CDR3aa: CASKLDPTYTDTQYF
d_gene: TRBD1; abundance: -; j_gene: TRBJ1-2; v_gene: TRBV27; CDR3nt: TGTGCCAGCAGTTTACTAGGACAGGGCAACTATGGCTACACCTTC; CDR3aa: CASSLLGQGNYGYTF
d_gene: -; abundance: -; j_gene: TRBJ1-5; v_gene: TRBV28; CDR3nt: TGTGCCAGCAGCACTCTGATCGGGGCTCAGCCCCAGCATTTT; CDR3aa: CASSTLIGAQPQHF
d_gene: -; abundance: -; j_gene: TRBJ1-6; v_gene: TRBV6-1; CDR3nt: TGTGCCAGCAGTGACATGACAGGATATAATTCACCCCTCCACTTT; CDR3aa: CASSDMTGYNSPLHF
d_gene: TRBD2; abundance: -; j_gene: TRBJ2-1; v_gene: TRBV28; CDR3nt: TGTGCCAGCAGTACCGCGTCCAGCGGGAGTCCTACTTACTACAATGAGCAGTTCTTC; CDR3aa: CASSTASSGSPTYYNEQFF
d_gene: -; abundance: -; j_gene: TRBJ2-3; v_gene: TRBV12-5; CDR3nt: TGTGCTAGTGGTTTGGGGGGGACAGATACGCAGTATTTT; CDR3aa: CASGLGGTDTQYF
d_gene: TRBD1; abundance: -; j_gene: TRBJ2-7; v_gene: TRBV10-3; CDR3nt: TGTGCCATCAGCCGACAGGGGAAAGAGCAGTACTTC; CDR3aa: CAISRQGKEQYF
d_gene: TRBD1; abundance: -; j_gene: TRBJ1-1; v_gene: TRBV27; CDR3nt: TGTGCCAGCAGCTTACAGGGGGAACACACTGAAGCTTTCTTT; CDR3aa: CASSLQGEHTEAFF
d_gene: -; abundance: -; j_gene: TRBJ2-3; v_gene: TRBV27; CDR3nt: TGTGCCAGCAGCCAGGGTTGGGATACGCAGTATTTT; CDR3aa: CASSQGWDTQYF
d_gene: -; abundance: -; j_gene: TRBJ1-1; v_gene: TRBV18; CDR3nt: TGTGCCAGCTCGCCCGGCTGGGACACTGAAGCTTTCTTT; CDR3aa: CASSPGWDTEAFF
d_gene: -; abundance: -; j_gene: TRBJ1-5; v_gene: TRBV19; CDR3nt: TGTGCCAGTAGTAAACCCCGCACGGATAGCAATCAGCCCCAGCATTTT; CDR3aa: CASSKPRTDSNQPQHF
d_gene: -; abundance: -; j_gene: TRBJ2-2; v_gene: TRBV6-8; CDR3nt: TGTGCCAGCTCATGGGGCGACACCGGGGAGCTGTTTTTT; CDR3aa: CASSWGDTGELFF
d_gene: TRBD1; abundance: -; j_gene: TRBJ1-6; v_gene: TRBV7-2; CDR3nt: TGTGCCAGCAGCCCCGGGACAGGGGTTGAGTCACCCCTCCACTTT; CDR3aa: CASSPGTGVESPLHF
d_gene: -; abundance: -; j_gene: TRBJ1-5; v_gene: TRBV28; CDR3nt: TGTGCCAGCAGTTTAAGGCAGCTCGACCAGCCCCAGCATTTT; CDR3aa: CASSLRQLDQPQHF
d_gene: TRBD1; abundance: -; j_gene: TRBJ1-4; v_gene: TRBV18; CDR3nt: TGTGCCAGCTCACCCGAGGGGACAGGGCAGAATGAAAAACTGTTTTTT; CDR3aa: CASSPEGTGQNEKLFF
d_gene: -; abundance: -; j_gene: TRBJ2-2; v_gene: TRBV10-1; CDR3nt: TGCGCCAGCAGCGACCCGGGCAGGAACACCGGGGAGCTGTTTTTT; CDR3aa: CASSDPGRNTGELFF
d_gene: -; abundance: few; j_gene: TRBJ1-6; v_gene: TRBV28; CDR3nt: TGTGCCAGCAGTTTGAGGTCCGGGGGGACCCCTAATTCACCCCTCCACTTT; CDR3aa: CASSLRSGGTPNSPLHF
d_gene: -; abundance: -; j_gene: TRBJ1-3; v_gene: TRBV5-1; CDR3nt: TGCGCCAGCAGCCCCGAGGTGTCTTCTGGAAACACCATATATTTT; CDR3aa: CASSPEVSSGNTIYF
d_gene: TRBD2; abundance: -; j_gene: TRBJ2-2; v_gene: TRBV19; CDR3nt: TGTGCCAGTAGTATAGGGGGAGGGGTCGTCGGGGAGCTGTTTTTT; CDR3aa: CASSIGGGVVGELFF
d_gene: TRBD1; abundance: -; j_gene: TRBJ1-2; v_gene: TRBV3-1/TRBV3-2; CDR3nt: TGTGCCAGCAGCGCGACAGGGGGCAGGGGCTACACCTTC; CDR3aa: CASSATGGRGYTF
d_gene: -; abundance: -; j_gene: TRBJ1-2; v_gene: TRBV29-1; CDR3nt: TGCAGCGTTGACAGCACCGCTAACTATGGCTACACCTTC; CDR3aa: CSVDSTANYGYTF
d_gene: TRBD1; abundance: -; j_gene: TRBJ2-7; v_gene: TRBV18; CDR3nt: TGTGCCAGCTCACCACCATGGGACAGATACGAGCAGTACTTC; CDR3aa: CASSPPWDRYEQYF
d_gene: TRBD1; abundance: -; j_gene: TRBJ1-2; v_gene: TRBV28; CDR3nt: TGTGCCAGCAGTTTACAGGGACAGGGTAACTATGGCTACACCTTC; CDR3aa: CASSLQGQGNYGYTF
d_gene: TRBD1; abundance: -; j_gene: TRBJ2-3; v_gene: TRBV19; CDR3nt: TGTGCCAGTAGTATTCAGGGGGCCGCAGATACGCAGTATTTT; CDR3aa: CASSIQGAADTQYF
d_gene: -; abundance: -; j_gene: TRBJ2-7; v_gene: TRBV29-1; CDR3nt: TGCAGCGTTGAGGAAACAGGGCCGAGGTACGAGCAGTACTTC; CDR3aa: CSVEETGPRYEQYF
d_gene: -; abundance: -; j_gene: TRBJ2-3; v_gene: TRBV18; CDR3nt: TGTGCCAGCTCACCACCGGCAACAGATACGCAGTATTTT; CDR3aa: CASSPPATDTQYF
d_gene: -; abundance: -; j_gene: TRBJ2-3; v_gene: TRBV27; CDR3nt: TGTGCCAGCAGTGAGTACAGAGACACGCAGTATTTT; CDR3aa: CASSEYRDTQYF
d_gene: TRBD1; abundance: -; j_gene: TRBJ2-2; v_gene: TRBV5-5; CDR3nt: TGTGCCAGCAGCTTTAGTCCGGCAGGGGGATTTCCCGGGGAGCTGTTTTTT; CDR3aa: CASSFSPAGGFPGELFF
d_gene: -; abundance: -; j_gene: TRBJ1-1; v_gene: TRBV4-2; CDR3nt: TGTGCCAGCAGCCAAATGAACACTGAAGCTTTCTTT; CDR3aa: CASSQMNTEAFF
d_gene: TRBD1; abundance: -; j_gene: TRBJ2-5; v_gene: TRBV4-3; CDR3nt: TGCGCCAGCAGCCAAGGGGACAGGGACCAAGAGACCCAGTACTTC; CDR3aa: CASSQGDRDQETQYF
d_gene: TRBD2; abundance: few; j_gene: TRBJ2-7; v_gene: TRBV3-1/TRBV3-2; CDR3nt: TGTGCCAGCAGCCAAGATTCCGGACTAGATAGGCAGTACTTC; CDR3aa: CASSQDSGLDRQYF
d_gene: TRBD2; abundance: few; j_gene: TRBJ2-3; v_gene: TRBV19; CDR3nt: TGTGCCAGTAGTATGGGACTAGCGGGAGATGGCACAGATACGCAGTATTTT; CDR3aa: CASSMGLAGDGTDTQYF
d_gene: -; abundance: -; j_gene: TRBJ1-2; v_gene: TRBV10-2; CDR3nt: TGCGCCAGCAGTAGGGACGCAGTGAATGGCTACACCTTC; CDR3aa: CASSRDAVNGYTF
d_gene: TRBD2; abundance: -; j_gene: TRBJ2-3; v_gene: TRBV28; CDR3nt: TGTGCCAGCAGCCGAGGGACTAGCGGGAGCCCAGATACGCAGTATTTT; CDR3aa: CASSRGTSGSPDTQYF
d_gene: -; abundance: -; j_gene: TRBJ2-1; v_gene: TRBV5-1; CDR3nt: TGCGCCAGCAGCGACCCCCTAGCTACCGAGACTGGTGAGCAGTTCTTC; CDR3aa: CASSDPLATETGEQFF
d_gene: TRBD2; abundance: -; j_gene: TRBJ2-3; v_gene: TRBV13; CDR3nt: TGTGCCAGCAGCCTACTAGCGGGGAGCACAGATACGCAGTATTTT; CDR3aa: CASSLLAGSTDTQYF
d_gene: -; abundance: -; j_gene: TRBJ1-6; v_gene: TRBV7-2; CDR3nt: TGTGCCAGCAGCCTAGATGGACGGTATAATTCACCCCTCCACTTT; CDR3aa: CASSLDGRYNSPLHF
d_gene: -; abundance: -; j_gene: TRBJ2-7; v_gene: TRBV4-2; CDR3nt: TGTGCCAGCAGCCCGGCAGGGTTCTCCAACGAGCAGTACTTC; CDR3aa: CASSPAGFSNEQYF
d_gene: -; abundance: -; j_gene: TRBJ2-2; v_gene: TRBV19; CDR3nt: TGTGCCAGTAGTAAGCCCTCCCCCAACACCGGGGAGCTGTTTTTT; CDR3aa: CASSKPSPNTGELFF
d_gene: -; abundance: -; j_gene: TRBJ1-5; v_gene: TRBV28; CDR3nt: TGTGCCAGCAGCCGCATTACTTCGCCCCAGCATTTT; CDR3aa: CASSRITSPQHF
d_gene: -; abundance: -; j_gene: TRBJ2-7; v_gene: TRBV5-1; CDR3nt: TGCGCCAGCAACCTAGACGCCGTTACCTACGAGCAGTACTTC; CDR3aa: CASNLDAVTYEQYF
d_gene: TRBD1; abundance: -; j_gene: TRBJ2-7; v_gene: TRBV18; CDR3nt: TGTGCCAGCTCACCCTCGGGACAGGGAACCTACGAGCAGTACTTC; CDR3aa: CASSPSGQGTYEQYF